This T cell receptor beta chain was identified in a study of blood T cell repertoires in COVID-19. Study as a whole: Sites in the United States, Italy and Spain provided acute and convalescent COVID-19 samples.

Germline V gene data show CDR1 as MGHRA and CDR2 as YSYEKL. The CDR3 is 17 residues long. Trimming took 4 bases from V and 3 from J; bases not matched to a gene: 15. Assay used: immunoSEQ multiplex PCR; TCRdb lists only in-frame clones, some missing. Altogether approximately 170,000 clones are present, approximately 84% being singletons, with the ten largest covering approximately 3%. Donors in Cohort 3 who had recovered were those with two negative PCRs, healthcare professional clearance, or resolution of their symptoms. The source is a woman aged 30 to 39 who had recovered from COVID-19. The chain has TRBV4-1 and TRBJ2-7; 7 nucleotides align to TRBD2. Sequencing input: PBMCs or T cells enriched from blood (not recorded which). The CDR3 reads CASSPEVSGLAVYEQYF. CDR3 sequence (DNA): TGCGCCAGCAGCCCAGAGGTTAGTGGGCTAGCGGTCTACGAGCAGTACTTC.